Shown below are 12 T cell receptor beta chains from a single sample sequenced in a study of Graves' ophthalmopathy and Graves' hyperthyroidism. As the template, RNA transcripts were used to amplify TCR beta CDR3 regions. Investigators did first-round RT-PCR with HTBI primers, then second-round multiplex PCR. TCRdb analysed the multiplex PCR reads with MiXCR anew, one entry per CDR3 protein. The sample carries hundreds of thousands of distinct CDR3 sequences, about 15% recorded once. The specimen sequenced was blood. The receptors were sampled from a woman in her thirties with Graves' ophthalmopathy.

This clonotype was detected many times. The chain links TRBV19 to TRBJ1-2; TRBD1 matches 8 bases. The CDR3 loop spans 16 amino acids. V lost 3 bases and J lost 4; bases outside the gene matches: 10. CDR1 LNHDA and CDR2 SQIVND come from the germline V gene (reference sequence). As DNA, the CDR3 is TGTGCCAGTAGTATCAGGGCAGGGGGCGTCTCCTATGGCTACACCTTC. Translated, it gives CASSIRAGGVSYGYTF.

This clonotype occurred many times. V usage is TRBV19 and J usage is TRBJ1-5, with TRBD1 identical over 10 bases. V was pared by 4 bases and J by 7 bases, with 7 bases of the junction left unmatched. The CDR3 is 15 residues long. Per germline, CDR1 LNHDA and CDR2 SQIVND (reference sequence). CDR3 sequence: CASSTGQGSSQPQHF. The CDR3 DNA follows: TGTGCCAGTAGTACGGGACAGGGGAGCAGCCAGCCCCAGCATTTT.

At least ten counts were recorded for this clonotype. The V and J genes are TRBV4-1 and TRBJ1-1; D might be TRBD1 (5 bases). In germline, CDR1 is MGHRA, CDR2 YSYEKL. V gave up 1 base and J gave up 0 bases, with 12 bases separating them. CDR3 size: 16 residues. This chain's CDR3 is CASSQGNRLMNTEAFF. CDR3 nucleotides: TGCGCCAGCAGCCAAGGCAACAGGCTAATGAACACTGAAGCTTTCTTT.

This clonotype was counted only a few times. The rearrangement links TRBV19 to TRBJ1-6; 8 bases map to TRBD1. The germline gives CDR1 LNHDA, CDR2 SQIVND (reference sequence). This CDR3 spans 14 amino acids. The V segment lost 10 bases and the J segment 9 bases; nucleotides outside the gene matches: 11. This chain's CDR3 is CATGARDRSSPLHF. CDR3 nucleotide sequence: TGTGCCACCGGGGCCCGGGACAGGTCTTCACCCCTCCACTTT.

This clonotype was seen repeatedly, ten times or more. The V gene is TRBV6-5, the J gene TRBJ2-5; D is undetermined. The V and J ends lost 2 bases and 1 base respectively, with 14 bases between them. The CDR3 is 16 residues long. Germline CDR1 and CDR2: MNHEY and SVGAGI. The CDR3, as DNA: TGTGCCAGCAGTTACGGCCCAGGTCGGACCCAAGAGACCCAGTACTTC. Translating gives CASSYGPGRTQETQYF.

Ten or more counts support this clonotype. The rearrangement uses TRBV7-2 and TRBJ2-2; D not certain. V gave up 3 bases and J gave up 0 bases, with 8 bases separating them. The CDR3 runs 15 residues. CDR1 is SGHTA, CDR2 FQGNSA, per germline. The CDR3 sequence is CASSLAYANTGELFF. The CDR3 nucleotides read TGTGCCAGCAGCTTGGCCTACGCGAACACCGGGGAGCTGTTTTTT.

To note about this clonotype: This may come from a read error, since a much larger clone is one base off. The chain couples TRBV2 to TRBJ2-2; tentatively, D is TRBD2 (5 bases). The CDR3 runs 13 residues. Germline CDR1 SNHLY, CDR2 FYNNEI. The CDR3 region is CASSEWRSGEPFF. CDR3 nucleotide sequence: TGTGCCAGCAGTGAATGGCGGTCCGGGGAGCCGTTTTTT.

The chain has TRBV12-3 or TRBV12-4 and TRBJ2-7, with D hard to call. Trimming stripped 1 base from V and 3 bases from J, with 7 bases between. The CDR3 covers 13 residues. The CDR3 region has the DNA TGTGCCAGCAGTTTAGATCCTCTCTACGAGCAGTACTTC. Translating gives CASSLDPLYEQYF.

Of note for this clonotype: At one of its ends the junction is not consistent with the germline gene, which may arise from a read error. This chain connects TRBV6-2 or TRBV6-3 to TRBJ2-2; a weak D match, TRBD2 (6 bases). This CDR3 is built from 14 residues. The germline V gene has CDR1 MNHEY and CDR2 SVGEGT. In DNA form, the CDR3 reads TGTGCCAGCAGTTTAGCGGTATACACCGGGGATCTGTTTTTT. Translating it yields CASSLAVYTGDLFF.

The chain's CDR3 is CASSLGSVGYGYTF. CDR3 nucleotide sequence: TGTGCCAGCAGCTTAGGCAGCGTCGGATATGGCTACACCTTC. The V call is TRBV7-8, the J call TRBJ1-2; D gene uncertain. Germline CDR1 reads SGHVS; CDR2 reads FQNEAQ. Trimming stripped 1 base from V and 5 bases from J, with 11 bases between. This CDR3 is built from 14 residues.

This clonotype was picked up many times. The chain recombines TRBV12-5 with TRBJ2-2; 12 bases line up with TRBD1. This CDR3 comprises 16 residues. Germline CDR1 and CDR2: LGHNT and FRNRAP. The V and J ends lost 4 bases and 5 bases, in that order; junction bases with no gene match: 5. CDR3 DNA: TGTGCTAGTGGTTCCGGGACAGGGGGCCGGACCGGGGAGCTGTTTTTT. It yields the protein CASGSGTGGRTGELFF.

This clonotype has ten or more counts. For the CDR3, the DNA is TGTGCCAGCAGTTTGGGACTCCCCGTAGAGACCCAGTACTTC. Its protein is CASSLGLPVETQYF. This chain joins TRBV12-3 or TRBV12-4 and TRBJ2-5, with D maybe TRBD2 (6 bases). This CDR3 is built from 14 residues. Trimming cost V 3 bases and J 4 bases, with 12 bases left between them.